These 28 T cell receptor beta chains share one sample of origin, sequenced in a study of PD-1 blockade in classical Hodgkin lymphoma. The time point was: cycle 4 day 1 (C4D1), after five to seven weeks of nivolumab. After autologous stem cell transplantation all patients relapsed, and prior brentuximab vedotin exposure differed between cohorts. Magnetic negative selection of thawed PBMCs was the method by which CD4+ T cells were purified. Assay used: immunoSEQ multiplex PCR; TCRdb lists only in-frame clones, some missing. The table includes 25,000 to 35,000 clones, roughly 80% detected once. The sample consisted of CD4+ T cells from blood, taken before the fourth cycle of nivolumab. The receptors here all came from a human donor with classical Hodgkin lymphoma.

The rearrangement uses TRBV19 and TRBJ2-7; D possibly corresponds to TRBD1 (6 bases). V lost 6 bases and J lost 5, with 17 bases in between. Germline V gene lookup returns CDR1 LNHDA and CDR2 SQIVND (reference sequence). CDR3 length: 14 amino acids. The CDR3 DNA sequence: TGTGCCAGTAGACCGACAGGATATGGCCACGAGCAGTACTTC. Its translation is CASRPTGYGHEQYF.

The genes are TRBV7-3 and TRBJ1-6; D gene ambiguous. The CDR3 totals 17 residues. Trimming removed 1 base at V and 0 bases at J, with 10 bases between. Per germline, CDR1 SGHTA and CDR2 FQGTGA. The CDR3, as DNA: TGTGCCAGCAGCTTAAGTGGAGGGAGCTCCTATAATTCACCCCTCCACTTT. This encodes CASSLSGGSSYNSPLHF.

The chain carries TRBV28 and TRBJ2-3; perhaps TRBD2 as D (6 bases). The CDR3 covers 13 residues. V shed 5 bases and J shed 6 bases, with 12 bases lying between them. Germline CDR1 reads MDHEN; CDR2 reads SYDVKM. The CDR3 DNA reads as TGTGCCAGCAGTGACATCCGGGGGGATACGCAGTATTTT. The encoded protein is CASSDIRGDTQYF.

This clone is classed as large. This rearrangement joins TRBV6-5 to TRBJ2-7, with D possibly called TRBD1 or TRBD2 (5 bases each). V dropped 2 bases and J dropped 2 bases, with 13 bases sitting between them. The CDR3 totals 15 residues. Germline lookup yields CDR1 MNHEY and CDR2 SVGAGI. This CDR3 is CASSYGTADPYEQYF. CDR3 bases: TGTGCCAGCAGTTACGGGACGGCCGATCCCTACGAGCAGTACTTC.

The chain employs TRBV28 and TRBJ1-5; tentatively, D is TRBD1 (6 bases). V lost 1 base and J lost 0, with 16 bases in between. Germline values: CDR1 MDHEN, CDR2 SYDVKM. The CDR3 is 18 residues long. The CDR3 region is CASSLLGTRFDSNQPQHF. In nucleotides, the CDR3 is TGTGCCAGCAGTTTATTGGGGACAAGGTTCGATAGCAATCAGCCCCAGCATTTT.

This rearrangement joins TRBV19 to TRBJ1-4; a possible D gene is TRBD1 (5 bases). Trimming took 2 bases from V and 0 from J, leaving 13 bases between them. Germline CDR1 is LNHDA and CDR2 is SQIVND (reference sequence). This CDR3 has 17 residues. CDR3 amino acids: CASSISRRGTTNEKLFF. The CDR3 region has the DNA TGTGCCAGTAGTATATCCAGGAGGGGCACAACTAATGAAAAACTGTTTTTT.

The CDR3 DNA follows: TGTGCCAGCAGTGTAGATCGAGACAGGGGGAACACTGAAGCTTTCTTT. Residues: CASSVDRDRGNTEAFF. V and J are TRBV28 and TRBJ1-1; 8 nucleotides line up with TRBD1. V shed 5 bases and J 1 base; nucleotides not matched to a gene: 9. This CDR3 region has 16 residues. The germline gives CDR1 MDHEN, CDR2 SYDVKM.

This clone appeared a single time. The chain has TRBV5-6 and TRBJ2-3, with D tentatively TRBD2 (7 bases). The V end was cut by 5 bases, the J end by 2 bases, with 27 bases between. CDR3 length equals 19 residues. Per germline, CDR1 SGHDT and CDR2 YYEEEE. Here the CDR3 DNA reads TGTGCCAGCAGTCTGCAGGGGATCGGGCGGGGGCCGCTCACAGATACGCAGTATTTT. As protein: CASSLQGIGRGPLTDTQYF.

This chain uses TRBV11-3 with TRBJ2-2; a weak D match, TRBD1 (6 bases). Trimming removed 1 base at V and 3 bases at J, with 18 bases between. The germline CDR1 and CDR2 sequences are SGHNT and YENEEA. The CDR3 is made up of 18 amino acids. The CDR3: CASSLGTGKGAYTGELFF. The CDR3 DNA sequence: TGTGCCAGCAGCTTAGGAACAGGGAAAGGAGCATACACCGGGGAGCTGTTTTTT.

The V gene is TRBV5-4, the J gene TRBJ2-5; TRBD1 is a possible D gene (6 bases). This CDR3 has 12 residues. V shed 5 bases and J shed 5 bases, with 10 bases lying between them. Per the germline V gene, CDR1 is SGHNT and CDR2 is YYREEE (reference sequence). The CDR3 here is CASRLDRETQYF. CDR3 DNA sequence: TGTGCCAGCAGACTCGACAGGGAGACCCAGTACTTC.

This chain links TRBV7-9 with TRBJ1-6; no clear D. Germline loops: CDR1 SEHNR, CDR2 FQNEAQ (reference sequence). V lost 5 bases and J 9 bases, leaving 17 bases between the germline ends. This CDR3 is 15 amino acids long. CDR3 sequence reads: CASSPTELHVSPLHF. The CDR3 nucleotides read TGTGCCAGCAGCCCAACAGAGTTGCACGTTTCACCCCTCCACTTT.

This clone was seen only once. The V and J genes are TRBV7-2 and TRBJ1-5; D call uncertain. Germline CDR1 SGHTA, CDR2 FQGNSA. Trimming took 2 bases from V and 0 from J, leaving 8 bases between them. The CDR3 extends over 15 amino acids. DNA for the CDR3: TGTGCCAGCAGCTTATTGGTTTATAGCAATCAGCCCCAGCATTTT. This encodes CASSLLVYSNQPQHF. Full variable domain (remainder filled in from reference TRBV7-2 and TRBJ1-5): GAGVSQSPSNKVTEKGKDVELRCDPISGHTALYWYRQSLGQGLEFLIYFQGNSAPDKSGLPSDRFSAERTGGSVSTLTIQRTQQEDSAVYLCASSLLVYSNQPQHFGDGTRLSIL.

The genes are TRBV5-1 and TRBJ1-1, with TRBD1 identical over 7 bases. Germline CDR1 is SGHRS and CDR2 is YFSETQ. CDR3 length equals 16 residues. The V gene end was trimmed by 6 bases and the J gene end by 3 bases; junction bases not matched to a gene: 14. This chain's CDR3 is CASTKTGKYRDTEAFF. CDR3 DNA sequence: TGCGCCAGCACCAAGACAGGGAAGTATCGGGACACTGAAGCTTTCTTT.

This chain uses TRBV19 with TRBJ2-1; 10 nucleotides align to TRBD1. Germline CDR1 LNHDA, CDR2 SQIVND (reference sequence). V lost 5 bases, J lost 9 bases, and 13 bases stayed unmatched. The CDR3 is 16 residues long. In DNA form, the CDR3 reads TGTGCCAGTAGTGCTGACCGGGACAGGGGAGCGGGTGAGCAGTTCTTC. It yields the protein CASSADRDRGAGEQFF.

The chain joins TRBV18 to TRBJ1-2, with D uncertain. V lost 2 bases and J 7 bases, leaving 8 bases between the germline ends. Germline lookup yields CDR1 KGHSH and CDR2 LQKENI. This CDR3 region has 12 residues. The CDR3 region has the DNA TGTGCCAGCTCACCAGACGCGGTTGGCTACACCTTC. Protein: CASSPDAVGYTF.

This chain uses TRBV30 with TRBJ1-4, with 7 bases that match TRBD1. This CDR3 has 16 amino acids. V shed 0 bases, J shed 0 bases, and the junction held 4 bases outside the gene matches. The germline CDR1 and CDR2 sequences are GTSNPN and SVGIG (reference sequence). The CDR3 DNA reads TGTGCCTGGAGTGTACGCGGGACAGCAACTAATGAAAAACTGTTTTTT. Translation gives CAWSVRGTATNEKLFF.

The CDR3 region is CASSLGTLVNTEAFF. CDR3 nucleotides: TGTGCCAGCAGCTTGGGAACCTTAGTGAACACTGAAGCTTTCTTT. The chain joins TRBV5-8 to TRBJ1-1; D call uncertain. This CDR3 region has 15 residues. Trimming stripped 0 bases from V and 0 bases from J, with 9 bases between. Germline loops: CDR1 SGHTS, CDR2 YDEGEE.

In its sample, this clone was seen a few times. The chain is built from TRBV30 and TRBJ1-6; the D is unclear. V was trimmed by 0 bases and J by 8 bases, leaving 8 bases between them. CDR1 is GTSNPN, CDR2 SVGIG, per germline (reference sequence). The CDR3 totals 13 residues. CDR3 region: CAWSVDRDSPLHF. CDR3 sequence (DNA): TGTGCCTGGAGTGTAGACCGCGATTCACCCCTCCACTTT.

This CDR3 is CAWSRGLGTGELFF. In nucleotides, the CDR3 is TGTGCCTGGAGTAGGGGGCTAGGCACCGGGGAGCTGTTTTTT. This chain connects TRBV30 to TRBJ2-2, with 7 nucleotides matching TRBD1. V was pared by 2 bases and J by 4 bases, with 4 bases of the junction left unmatched. Germline V CDR1 and CDR2: GTSNPN, SVGIG (reference sequence). This CDR3 region has 14 residues.

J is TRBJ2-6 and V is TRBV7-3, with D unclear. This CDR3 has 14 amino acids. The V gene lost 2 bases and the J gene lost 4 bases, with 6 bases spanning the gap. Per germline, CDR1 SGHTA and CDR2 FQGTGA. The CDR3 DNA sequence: TGTGCCAGCAGCTTACAGTACGGGGCCAACGTCCTGACTTTC. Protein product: CASSLQYGANVLTF.

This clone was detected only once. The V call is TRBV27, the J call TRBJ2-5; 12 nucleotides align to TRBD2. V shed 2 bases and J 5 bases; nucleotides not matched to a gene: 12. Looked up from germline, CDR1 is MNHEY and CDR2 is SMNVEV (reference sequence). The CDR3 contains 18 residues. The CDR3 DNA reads TGTGCCAGCAGTTTACCGGGACTAGCGGGTCCCAGGGGGGAGACCCAGTACTTC. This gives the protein CASSLPGLAGPRGETQYF.

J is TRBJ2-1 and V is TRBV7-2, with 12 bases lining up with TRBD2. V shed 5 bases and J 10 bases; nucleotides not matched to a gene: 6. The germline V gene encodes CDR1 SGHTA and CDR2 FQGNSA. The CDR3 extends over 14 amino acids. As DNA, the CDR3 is TGTGCCAGCAGCCTCCGACTAGCGGGGGCCGAGCAGTTCTTC. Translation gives CASSLRLAGAEQFF.

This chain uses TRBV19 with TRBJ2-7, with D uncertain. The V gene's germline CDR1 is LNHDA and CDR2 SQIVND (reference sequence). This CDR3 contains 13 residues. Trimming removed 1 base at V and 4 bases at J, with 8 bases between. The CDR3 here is CASSIGSSYEQYF. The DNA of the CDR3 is TGTGCCAGTAGTATAGGCAGCAGTTACGAGCAGTACTTC.

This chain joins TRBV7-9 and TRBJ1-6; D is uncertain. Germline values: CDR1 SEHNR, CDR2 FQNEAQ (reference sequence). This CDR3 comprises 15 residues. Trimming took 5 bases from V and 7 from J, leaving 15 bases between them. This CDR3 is CASSLGGSQNSPLHF. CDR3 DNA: TGTGCCAGCAGCCTAGGCGGCAGTCAGAATTCACCCCTCCACTTT.

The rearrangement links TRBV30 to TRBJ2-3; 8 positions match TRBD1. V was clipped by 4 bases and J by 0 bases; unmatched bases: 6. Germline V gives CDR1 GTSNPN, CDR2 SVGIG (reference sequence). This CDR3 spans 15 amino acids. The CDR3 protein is CAWMAGQASTDTQYF. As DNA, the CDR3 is TGTGCCTGGATGGCGGGACAGGCCAGCACAGATACGCAGTATTTT.

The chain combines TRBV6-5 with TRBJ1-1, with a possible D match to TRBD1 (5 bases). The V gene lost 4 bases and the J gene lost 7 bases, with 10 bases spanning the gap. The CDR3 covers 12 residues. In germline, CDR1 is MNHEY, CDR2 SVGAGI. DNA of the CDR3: TGTGCCAGCAGTTCAAACAGGAATGAAGCTTTCTTT. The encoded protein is CASSSNRNEAFF.

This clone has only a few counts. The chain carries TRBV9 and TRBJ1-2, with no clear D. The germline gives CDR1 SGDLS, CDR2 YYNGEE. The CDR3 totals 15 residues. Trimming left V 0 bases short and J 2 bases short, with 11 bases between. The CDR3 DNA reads TGTGCCAGCAGCGTAGAGTTTGGGTTAAACTATGGCTACACCTTC. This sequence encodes CASSVEFGLNYGYTF.

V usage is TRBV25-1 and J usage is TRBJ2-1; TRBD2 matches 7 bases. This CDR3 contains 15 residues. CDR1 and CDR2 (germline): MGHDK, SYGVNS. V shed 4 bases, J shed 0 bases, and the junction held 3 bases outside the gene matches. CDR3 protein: CASSVLAASYNEQFF. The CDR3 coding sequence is TGTGCCAGCAGTGTCCTAGCGGCCTCCTACAATGAGCAGTTCTTC.